This T cell receptor beta chain was sequenced for a study of T-cell reconstitution after alpha-beta-depleted transplantation in children. Trimming stripped 3 bases from V and 0 bases from J, with 13 bases between. CDR3 length: 16 residues. Germline V lookup: CDR1 SGHTA, CDR2 FQGNSA. In this sample, this clonotype turned up many times. Its antigen is still unknown. Preparing the TCRbeta library involved the use of unique molecular identifiers. In TCRdb, the PCR reads were re-called with MiXCR into one record per CDR3 protein. The table includes over 85,000 distinct CDR3 sequences, 6% detected once. Study observations and caveats: Two months or so post-transplant, alpha-beta T cells reportedly derived from several hundred expanded graft clones. TCRbeta diversity was high at day 60 in some patients (a result of surviving recipient T cells and thymic progenitors). T-cell numbers and diversity, one year after transplant, stemmed largely from T cells that were newly produced.

The clonotype comes from a female patient between 2 and 15 years old who had a stem cell transplant for Fanconi anemia, so the T cells may come from the graft donor. The sequences come from PBMCs, mostly from graft donor cells, collected 60 days after TCRalphabeta/CD19-depleted stem cell transplant. The genes are TRBV7-2 and TRBJ2-3, with D possibly TRBD2 on 6 matching bases. CDR3 protein: CASSFRLDSSTDTQYF. The DNA for the CDR3 is TGTGCCAGCAGCTTCCGACTAGATTCGAGCACAGATACGCAGTATTTT.